This T cell receptor (beta chain) appears in the sequencing data of a study of blood T cells in healthy people across ages. The germline CDR1 and CDR2 sequences are SGHAT and FQDESV (reference sequence). Trimming removed 8 bases from V and 2 bases from J, with 14 bases in between. CDR3 length: 14 residues. The use of a sample-barcoded 5' primer and a J-beta primer mix characterized a second PCR of 7 to 11 cycles. A single record per CDR3 protein comes from TCRdb applying MiXCR to the 5' RACE reads. Of about 1.6 million distinct CDR3 sequences listed, 30% to 40% were seen once; the top ten hold about 11%.

The rearrangement uses TRBV11-1 and TRBJ2-3; D could derive from TRBD1 or TRBD2 (6 bases each). The TCR sequence derives from a woman in her twenties or thirties in good health. The specimen sequenced was blood. The CDR3 here is CASGGQADTDTQYF. Here the CDR3 DNA reads TGTGCCAGCGGGGGGCAGGCCGACACAGATACGCAGTATTTT.